The sequence of this T cell receptor beta chain was determined in a study of T cells after yellow fever vaccination. Study details: The fractions with low cell numbers were processed using SMART-Seq v4 Ultra Low Input. Points from the study as a whole: Post-booster repertoires contained most primary-vaccination clones again (roughly 96% CD4, roughly 90% CD8).

This clonotype was seen more than once but under ten times. Its antigen is not identified. TCRdb fed the 5' RACE reads into MiXCR, producing one record per CDR3 protein. The table shows 300,000 to 350,000 distinct CDR3 sequences, with around 4.4% occurring only once. CDR1 and CDR2 (germline): KGHDR, SFDVKD. Unmatched junction bases numbered 10, after V lost 2 bases and J lost 0 bases. CDR3 length: 19 residues. The V and J genes are TRBV24-1 and TRBJ2-2; 8 bases line up with TRBD2. Sequencing used PBMCs, obtained 15 days after the yellow fever booster vaccination. This clonotype was sampled from a young man who received the YFV17D yellow fever vaccine. The CDR3 is CATSDSRGGTATNTGELFF. The CDR3 region has the DNA TGTGCCACCAGTGATTCCCGGGGGGGGACGGCAACGAACACCGGGGAGCTGTTTTTT.